The clone carrying this T cell receptor (beta chain) showed up many times. The sample originates from a study of T cells after yellow fever vaccination. Whole-study context: Each of the EM, EMRA, CM and Tscm memory subsets was sorted based on CD3, CD45RA, CCR7 and CD95.

5'RACE template switching added a universal primer site and UMIs to TCR cDNA. TCRdb redid the calling of the 5' RACE reads with MiXCR, one entry per CDR3 protein. The data show 35,000 to 55,000 distinct CDR3 sequences, 5.5% to 7.5% seen once. Between the trimmed V and J ends, which lost 11 bases and 2 bases, there was a span of 13 bases. CDR1 is MDHEN and CDR2 is SYDVKM in the germline V gene. This CDR3 contains 12 residues. This specimen was PBMCs, either bulk or a sorted T-cell subset (CD4+, CD8+, memory, or dextramer-sorted; not recorded which), taken 45 days after the yellow fever booster vaccination. V is TRBV28 and J is TRBJ2-7; maybe TRBD1 (6 bases). This clonotype was sampled from a man aged 25 to 45 who received the YFV17D yellow fever vaccine. In DNA, the CDR3 is TGTGCCGTACAGGGCTTTACCTACGAGCAGTACTTC. Protein product: CAVQGFTYEQYF.